Listed below are T cell receptor beta chains from one sample, sequenced in a study of CD8 T cells in ankylosing spondylitis. One entry per CDR3 protein, called by TCRdb with MiXCR from the 5' RACE reads. The sample lists roughly 250,000 distinct CDR3 sequences; roughly a tenth were seen once. Sequenced: blood, either unsorted or a sorted T cell fraction (not recorded which). The source of these receptors is a male donor with ankylosing spondylitis or in good health (not recorded which). The CDR3 runs from the conserved cysteine through the conserved F or W. The D gene is left open where the match is weak. Rows give clone size only sometimes, using once, few, many, or a class for an expanded clone.

j_call: TRBJ2-7
d_call: .
clone_size: many
v_call: TRBV6-1
cdr3_nt: TGTGCCAGCAGTGAGGGATCGACAGGGAGGTACGAGCAGTACTTC
cdr3_aa: CASSEGSTGRYEQYF

j_call: TRBJ2-2
d_call: TRBD1
clone_size: many
v_call: TRBV6-5
cdr3_nt: TGTGCCAGCAGTTACAGGAGCCCGGGACAGGGGATGGTCACCGGGGAGCTGTTTTTT
cdr3_aa: CASSYRSPGQGMVTGELFF

j_call: TRBJ2-4
d_call: .
clone_size: .
v_call: TRBV6-6
cdr3_nt: TGTGCCAGCAGCACCGACTCCCACCTTCAGTACTTC
cdr3_aa: CASSTDSHLQYF

j_call: TRBJ2-4
d_call: TRBD1
clone_size: .
v_call: TRBV4-1
cdr3_nt: TGCGCCAGCAGCCAACCCGGGACAGGGGCCAAAAACATTCAGTACTTC
cdr3_aa: CASSQPGTGAKNIQYF

j_call: TRBJ2-7
d_call: TRBD2
clone_size: many
v_call: TRBV20-1
cdr3_nt: TGCAGTGCTAGAGTCACGGGACTCCCGGGAGGGGAGCAGTACTTC
cdr3_aa: CSARVTGLPGGEQYF

j_call: TRBJ2-1
d_call: .
clone_size: many
v_call: TRBV5-1
cdr3_nt: TGCGCCAGCAGCCCGACCCGGTCGGGCAGGGGCCCATACAATGAGCAGTTCTTC
cdr3_aa: CASSPTRSGRGPYNEQFF

j_call: TRBJ2-2
d_call: .
clone_size: few
v_call: TRBV7-2
cdr3_nt: TGTGCCAGCAGCCCCCGGCCATCCACCGGGGAGCTGTTTTTT
cdr3_aa: CASSPRPSTGELFF

j_call: TRBJ2-1
d_call: TRBD2
clone_size: many
v_call: TRBV25-1
cdr3_nt: TGTGCCAGCGCGACTAGCGGGAAACTCGATGAGCAGTTCTTC
cdr3_aa: CASATSGKLDEQFF

j_call: TRBJ1-4
d_call: TRBD1
clone_size: many
v_call: TRBV3-1
cdr3_nt: TGTGCCAGCAGCCATCGACAGGGTAGAAATGAAAAACTGTTTTTT
cdr3_aa: CASSHRQGRNEKLFF

j_call: TRBJ1-1
d_call: .
clone_size: many
v_call: TRBV19
cdr3_nt: TGTGCCAGTATTTATAGGCGGGGATTGGTCACTGAAGCTTTCTTT
cdr3_aa: CASIYRRGLVTEAFF

j_call: TRBJ2-5
d_call: .
clone_size: .
v_call: TRBV7-9
cdr3_nt: TGTGCCAGCAGTCGCGAGTGGACCCAGTACTTC
cdr3_aa: CASSREWTQYF

j_call: TRBJ2-2
d_call: .
clone_size: many
v_call: TRBV5-1
cdr3_nt: TGCGCCAGCAAATTCGAAGGAGGGGCCGGGGAGCTGTTTTTT
cdr3_aa: CASKFEGGAGELFF

j_call: TRBJ2-2
d_call: TRBD2
clone_size: many
v_call: TRBV4-1
cdr3_nt: TGCGCCAGCAGCCAAGAGTCCGGGACTAGCGGTTCGAACACCGGGGAGCTGTTTTTT
cdr3_aa: CASSQESGTSGSNTGELFF

j_call: TRBJ1-2
d_call: TRBD1
clone_size: few
v_call: TRBV4-2
cdr3_nt: TGTGCCAGCAGCCAGGCTGGGACAGGGGGCCCTTATGGCTACACCTTC
cdr3_aa: CASSQAGTGGPYGYTF

j_call: TRBJ2-1
d_call: TRBD2
clone_size: many
v_call: TRBV20-1
cdr3_nt: TGCAGTGCTAACTGGCCTAGCGGGAGAGCGGACAATGAGCAGTTCTTC
cdr3_aa: CSANWPSGRADNEQFF

j_call: TRBJ2-7
d_call: TRBD1
clone_size: many
v_call: TRBV5-1
cdr3_nt: TGCGCCAGCAGCGTACGGGACAGGGGACCCGAGCAGTACTTC
cdr3_aa: CASSVRDRGPEQYF

j_call: TRBJ2-3
d_call: .
clone_size: many
v_call: TRBV12-3/TRBV12-4
cdr3_nt: TGTGCCAGCAGTCCCGTTCAGGGGAATAGAGATACGCAGTATTTT
cdr3_aa: CASSPVQGNRDTQYF

j_call: TRBJ2-3
d_call: TRBD2
clone_size: many
v_call: TRBV12-3/TRBV12-4
cdr3_nt: TGTGCCAGCACCCGGGAGGGTAGCACAGATACGCAGTATTTT
cdr3_aa: CASTREGSTDTQYF

j_call: TRBJ2-1
d_call: .
clone_size: many
v_call: TRBV11-2
cdr3_nt: TGTGCCAGCAGCTTATTTCCTAGCGTCTCCTACAATGAGCAGTTCTTC
cdr3_aa: CASSLFPSVSYNEQFF

j_call: TRBJ2-7
d_call: TRBD2
clone_size: many
v_call: TRBV20-1
cdr3_nt: TGCAGTGCTAGCGCGGGAGGATCTAGAACGGGGGAGCAGTACTTC
cdr3_aa: CSASAGGSRTGEQYF

j_call: TRBJ2-5
d_call: .
clone_size: .
v_call: TRBV20-1
cdr3_nt: TGCAGTGCTAGGGTGGGGGGTGAGACCCAGTACTTC
cdr3_aa: CSARVGGETQYF

j_call: TRBJ2-2
d_call: .
clone_size: many
v_call: TRBV24-1
cdr3_nt: TGTGCCACCAGTGATTTGCGGAGGGGGAACACCGGGGAGCTGTTTTTT
cdr3_aa: CATSDLRRGNTGELFF

j_call: TRBJ1-2
d_call: .
clone_size: many
v_call: TRBV5-1
cdr3_nt: TGCGCCAGCAGACCCTCGACAGAGCCCCTTGGCTACACCTTC
cdr3_aa: CASRPSTEPLGYTF

j_call: TRBJ2-7
d_call: .
clone_size: many
v_call: TRBV21-1
cdr3_nt: TGTGCCAGCAGCAAAGTGGCCCGGGGACTAGCGGACTCCTACGAGCAGTACTTC
cdr3_aa: CASSKVARGLADSYEQYF

j_call: TRBJ1-1
d_call: .
clone_size: .
v_call: TRBV6-5
cdr3_nt: TGTGCCAGCAGCTACGACGGACTGTACGGCACTGAAGCTTTCTTT
cdr3_aa: CASSYDGLYGTEAFF

j_call: TRBJ1-2
d_call: TRBD1
clone_size: few
v_call: TRBV6-1
cdr3_nt: TGTGCCAGCAGACTAACGGGGACAGACACCTATGGCTACACCTTC
cdr3_aa: CASRLTGTDTYGYTF

j_call: TRBJ1-5
d_call: .
clone_size: .
v_call: TRBV27
cdr3_nt: TGTGCCAGCAGTAATGGCAATCAGCCCCAGCATTTT
cdr3_aa: CASSNGNQPQHF

j_call: TRBJ2-3
d_call: TRBD2
clone_size: .
v_call: TRBV10-1
cdr3_nt: TGCGCCAGCAGTGACGGGGGACTAGCGTCATATACGCAGTATTTT
cdr3_aa: CASSDGGLASYTQYF

j_call: TRBJ2-5
d_call: .
clone_size: many
v_call: TRBV20-1
cdr3_nt: TGCAGTGCGCGACATGGGGAGACCCAGTACTTC
cdr3_aa: CSARHGETQYF

j_call: TRBJ2-1
d_call: .
clone_size: many
v_call: TRBV20-1
cdr3_nt: TGCAGTGCTTTGACGTCCAGCCCCTCCTACAATGAGCAGTTCTTC
cdr3_aa: CSALTSSPSYNEQFF

j_call: TRBJ2-6
d_call: .
clone_size: few
v_call: TRBV7-9
cdr3_nt: TGTGCCAGCAGCTTATACGGATCTTCTGGGGCCAACGTCCTGACTTTC
cdr3_aa: CASSLYGSSGANVLTF

j_call: TRBJ2-3
d_call: .
clone_size: many
v_call: TRBV11-2
cdr3_nt: TGTGCCAGCAGCTTAGAGGTACTCAACATGAATACGCAGTATTTT
cdr3_aa: CASSLEVLNMNTQYF

j_call: TRBJ2-1
d_call: .
clone_size: few
v_call: TRBV30
cdr3_nt: TGTGCCTGGAGTGACATGGACAGCCGGAGGGATGAGCAGTTCTTC
cdr3_aa: CAWSDMDSRRDEQFF

j_call: TRBJ2-7
d_call: TRBD2
clone_size: many
v_call: TRBV20-1
cdr3_nt: TGCAGTGCTAGAGATCCCCTAGCGGGGGCGGGCGAGCAGTACTTC
cdr3_aa: CSARDPLAGAGEQYF

j_call: TRBJ1-2
d_call: .
clone_size: .
v_call: TRBV7-2
cdr3_nt: TGTGCCAGCAGCTTACCCAGGGGAGTGAGCGGTGATGGCTACACCTTC
cdr3_aa: CASSLPRGVSGDGYTF

j_call: TRBJ1-1
d_call: .
clone_size: many
v_call: TRBV3-1
cdr3_nt: TGTGCCAGCAGCCAGGGAGGGTTGAACACTGAAGCTTTCTTT
cdr3_aa: CASSQGGLNTEAFF